The present T cell receptor (beta chain) was sequenced within a study of CD8 T cell repertoires and HIV-1 epitope variants. Overall study: T cells were stimulated with Twenty-five Gag and Nef peptides separately. Controls included no peptide, Ebola AY9 epitope, and a CMV, EBV, flu pool.

The CDR3 runs 14 residues. Looked up from germline, CDR1 is ENHRY and CDR2 is SYGVKD. V was trimmed by 0 bases and J by 4 bases, leaving 9 bases between them. Using immunoSEQ multiplex PCR, the repertoire was profiled, and TCRdb retains in-frame clones only, with some absent. This sample has roughly 2,000 clones, with approximately 71% found just once. Points on this clone: The antigen remains undetermined.

This sequence joins TRBV10-3 and TRBJ1-2; D gene ambiguous. The source of this sequence is a male donor with HIV. The sequenced material came from cultured CD8+ T cells derived from PBMCs. The CDR3 is CAISESDGSYGYTF. DNA for the CDR3: TGTGCCATCAGTGAGTCGGACGGAAGCTATGGCTACACCTTC.